The clone carrying this TCR beta chain appeared once. Its cognate antigen is unknown. These data are taken from a study of cytomegalovirus exposure and HLA in healthy donors. Study-level information: Some 85 million unique TCRs from HLA-typed donors were held in an early data release.

In the PCR, 60 Vbeta and 13 Jbeta primers were used. Data came from immunoSEQ multiplex PCR; TCRdb stores just in-frame clones and leaves some out. The sample shows some 180,000 clones, 83% of them seen only once. The length of the CDR3 is 13 residues. Trimming left V 4 bases short and J 7 bases short, with 14 bases between. The germline CDR1 and CDR2 sequences are MNHEY and SMNVEV (reference sequence). General observations from the study: Sequencing depth across donors, presence/absence analyses assumed, was roughly uniform. Earlier analysis looked at TCR beta V segments, and most were productive about 90% or about 30% of the time.

The receptor was derived from a man aged 35 to 55 in good health and CMV-seropositive. The specimen sequenced was PBMCs. This sequence joins TRBV27 and TRBJ2-7, with D perhaps matching TRBD2 (5 bases). Here the CDR3 reads CASSSGVAKEQYF. CDR3 nucleotide sequence: TGTGCCAGCAGTTCTGGGGTAGCGAAGGAGCAGTACTTC.